This T cell receptor beta chain was recorded in a study of response to subunit inactivated influenza vaccine. The CDR3 has 14 residues. Trimming removed 3 bases at V and 3 bases at J, with 11 bases between. This clonotype has a handful of counts. TCRdb re-derived calls from the RT-PCR reads in MiXCR, one entry per CDR3 protein. The sample includes some 540,000 distinct CDR3 sequences, 20% to 25% of them seen just once. The same sample was also studied in work on T cells expressing NK-cell markers. That work states: Researchers built TCR beta cDNA using 5'RACE template switching with UMIs. The use of an anti-gamma-delta TCR antibody, which was added in several experiments, restricted sorting to T cells expressing alpha-beta TCR. About 1.0-8% of CD8+ T cells in about six donors belonged to dominant NKG2C+ clonotypes. Whether expanded NKG2C+ T cell clones recognized HCMV stayed uncertain.

Sequenced here: CD4+ T cells sorted from PBMCs, sampled less than 13 days after vaccination. V gene TRBV12-3 or TRBV12-4 combines with J gene TRBJ1-1; D remains unclear. The origin of this receptor is a man aged 50-59 years who received an inactivated influenza vaccine. The CDR3 here is CASSFGQFYTEAFF. The CDR3 nucleotides read TGTGCCAGCAGTTTCGGCCAGTTCTACACTGAAGCTTTCTTT.